This T cell receptor beta chain was captured by sequencing in a study of T-cell memory formation after mild COVID-19. The overall study: TCR clusters were largely donor specific.

Study-wide points: Contracting clones localized mainly to CM and EM when CD4+ and mainly to EMRA when CD8+. Later expanders leaned CD4+, whereas clones that contracted between day 15 and 85 were balanced CD4/CD8.

Each CDR3 protein gets one entry after TCRdb re-called the 5' RACE reads with MiXCR. The data hold 140,000 to 150,000 distinct CDR3 sequences, with over 15% observed a single time. Remarks on this clonotype: Antigen unknown.

Germline CDR1 SGDLS, CDR2 YYNGEE. The ends were cut back, 7 bases at V and 5 bases at J, with 25 bases in the middle. This CDR3 is 16 amino acids long. Sample: PBMCs or a T cell subset sorted from them (not recorded which). V and J are TRBV9 and TRBJ2-7; the D gene could be TRBD1 or TRBD2 (5 bases each). The clonotype originates from an adult woman who had mild COVID-19 (a few samples of this study predate the infection). Cell type and time point are not known. The DNA of the CDR3 is TGTGCCAGCTCCCCACAAGCCGGCCTTCTGGGGGACGAGCAGTACTTC. It translates to CASSPQAGLLGDEQYF. Using reference TRBV9 and TRBJ2-7 for the parts outside the CDR3, the full variable domain is DSGVTQTPKHLITATGQRVTLRCSPRSGDLSVYWYQQSLDQGLQFLIQYYNGEERAKGNILERFSAQQFPDLHSELNLSSLELGDSALYFCASSPQAGLLGDEQYFGPGTRLTVT.